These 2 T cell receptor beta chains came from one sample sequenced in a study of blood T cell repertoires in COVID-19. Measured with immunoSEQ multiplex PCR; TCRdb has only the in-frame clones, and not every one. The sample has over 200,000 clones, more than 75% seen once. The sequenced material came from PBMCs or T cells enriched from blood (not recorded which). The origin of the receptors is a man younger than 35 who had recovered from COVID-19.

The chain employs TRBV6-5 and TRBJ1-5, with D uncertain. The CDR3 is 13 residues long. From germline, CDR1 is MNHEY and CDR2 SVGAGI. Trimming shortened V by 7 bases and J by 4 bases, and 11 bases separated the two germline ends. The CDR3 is CASNTEGNQPQHF. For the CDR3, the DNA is TGTGCCAGCAATACTGAGGGTAATCAGCCCCAGCATTTT.

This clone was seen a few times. CDR3 DNA sequence: TGCAGCGTTGAAGATTCGGGGCAGGGGGCACGCGACGAGCAGTACTTC. Its protein product is CSVEDSGQGARDEQYF. The chain couples TRBV29-1 to TRBJ2-7; 8 bases match TRBD1. This CDR3 region has 16 residues. Trimming cost V 0 bases and J 5 bases; bases outside gene matches: 12. The germline V gene has CDR1 SQVTM and CDR2 ANQGSEA.